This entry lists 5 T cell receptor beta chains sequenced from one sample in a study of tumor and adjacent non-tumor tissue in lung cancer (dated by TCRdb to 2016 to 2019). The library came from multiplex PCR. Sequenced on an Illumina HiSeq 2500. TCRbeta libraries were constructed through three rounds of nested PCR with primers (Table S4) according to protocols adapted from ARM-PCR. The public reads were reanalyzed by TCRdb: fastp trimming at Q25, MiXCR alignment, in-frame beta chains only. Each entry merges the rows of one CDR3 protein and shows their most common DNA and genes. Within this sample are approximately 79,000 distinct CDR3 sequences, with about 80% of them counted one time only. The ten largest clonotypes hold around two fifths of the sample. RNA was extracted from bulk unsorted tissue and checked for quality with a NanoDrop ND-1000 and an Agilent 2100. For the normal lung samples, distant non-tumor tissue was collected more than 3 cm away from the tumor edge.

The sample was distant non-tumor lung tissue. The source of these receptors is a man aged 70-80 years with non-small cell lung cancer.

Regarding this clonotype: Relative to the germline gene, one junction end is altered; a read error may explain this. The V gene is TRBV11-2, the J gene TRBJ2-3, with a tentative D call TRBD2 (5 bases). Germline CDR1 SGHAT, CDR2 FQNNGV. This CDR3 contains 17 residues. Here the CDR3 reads CASNSYSDIASTNTQYF. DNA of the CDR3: TGTGCCAGCAACTCTTACTCTGACATTGCTAGCACAAATACGCAGTATTTT.

CDR3 sequence: CASNSLGTGFFSRLFF. The CDR3 region has the DNA TGTGCCAGCAACTCCCTAGGGACAGGATTCTTTTCGCGGCTGTTTTTT. The chain couples TRBV6-2 or TRBV6-3 to TRBJ2-2, with 8 positions matching TRBD1. The length of the CDR3 is 16 residues. Germline trimming cut 7 bases from V and 13 bases from J; bases unmatched to any gene: 20. Germline V gene lookup returns CDR1 MNHEY and CDR2 SVGEGT.

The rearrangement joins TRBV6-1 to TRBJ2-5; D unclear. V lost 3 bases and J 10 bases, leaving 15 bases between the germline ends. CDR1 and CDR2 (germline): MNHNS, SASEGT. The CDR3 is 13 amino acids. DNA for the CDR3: TGTGCCAGCAGTGAGGGCCGAGAAGGGATCCAGTACTTC. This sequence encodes CASSEGREGIQYF.

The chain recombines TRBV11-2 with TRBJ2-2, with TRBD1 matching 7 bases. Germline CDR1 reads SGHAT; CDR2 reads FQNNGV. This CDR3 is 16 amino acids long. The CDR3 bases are TGTGGTAGCAGCTTAGTGGGTACAGGGGTTGCCGGGGAGCTGTTTTTT. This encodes CGSSLVGTGVAGELFF. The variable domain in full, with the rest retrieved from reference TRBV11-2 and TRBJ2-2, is EAGVAQSPRYKIIEKRQSVAFWCNPISGHATLYWYQQILGQGPKLLIQFQNNGVVDDSQLPKDRFSAERLKGVDSTLKIQPAKLEDSAVYLCGSSLVGTGVAGELFFGEGSRLTVL.

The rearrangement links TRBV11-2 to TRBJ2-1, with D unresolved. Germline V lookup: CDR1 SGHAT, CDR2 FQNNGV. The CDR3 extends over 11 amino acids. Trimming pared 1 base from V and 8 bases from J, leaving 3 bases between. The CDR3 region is CASSLVDEQFF. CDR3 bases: TGTGCCAGCAGCTTAGTGGATGAGCAGTTCTTC.